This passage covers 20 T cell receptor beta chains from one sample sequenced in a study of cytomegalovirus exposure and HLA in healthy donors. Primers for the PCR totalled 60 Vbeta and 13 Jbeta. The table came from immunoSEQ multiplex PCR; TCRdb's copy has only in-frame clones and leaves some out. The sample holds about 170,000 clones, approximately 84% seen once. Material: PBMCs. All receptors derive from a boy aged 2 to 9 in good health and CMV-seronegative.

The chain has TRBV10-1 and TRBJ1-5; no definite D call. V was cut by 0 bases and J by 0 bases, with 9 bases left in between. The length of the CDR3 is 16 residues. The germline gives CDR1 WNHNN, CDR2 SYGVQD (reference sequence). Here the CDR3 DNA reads TGCGCCAGCAGTGAGTCGTTCAGAAATAGCAATCAGCCCCAGCATTTT. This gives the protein CASSESFRNSNQPQHF.

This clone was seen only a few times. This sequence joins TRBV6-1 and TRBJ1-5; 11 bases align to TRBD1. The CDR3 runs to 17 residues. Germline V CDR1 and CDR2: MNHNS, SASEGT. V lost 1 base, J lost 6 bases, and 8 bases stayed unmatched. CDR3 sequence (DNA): TGTGCCAGCAGTGAAGGCCGGACAGGGGGCAGGATTCAGCCCCAGCATTTT. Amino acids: CASSEGRTGGRIQPQHF.

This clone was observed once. In DNA form, the CDR3 reads TGTGCCACCAGCAGAGATCTCGCCCTAGCGGGAGTTGGCGAGCAGTACTTC. Protein sequence: CATSRDLALAGVGEQYF. The J gene is TRBJ2-7, the V gene TRBV15, with TRBD2 identical over 10 bases. The CDR3 is made up of 17 amino acids. V lost 0 bases to trimming and J lost 6 bases; unmatched junction nucleotides: 11. Germline V gene data show CDR1 as LNHNV and CDR2 as YYDKDF (reference sequence). Filled out from reference TRBV15 and TRBJ2-7, the complete variable domain reads DAMVIQNPRYQVTQFGKPVTLSCSQTLNHNVMYWYQQKSSQAPKLLFHYYDKDFNNEADTPDNFQSRRPNTSFCFLDIRSPGLGDTAMYLCATSRDLALAGVGEQYFGPGTRLTVT.

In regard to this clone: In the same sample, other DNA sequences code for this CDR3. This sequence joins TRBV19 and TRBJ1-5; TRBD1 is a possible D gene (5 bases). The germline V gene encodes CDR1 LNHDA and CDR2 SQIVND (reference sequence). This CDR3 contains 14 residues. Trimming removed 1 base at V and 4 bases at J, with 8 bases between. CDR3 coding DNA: TGTGCCAGTAGTATAGGGGCAGGGAATCAGCCCCAGCATTTT. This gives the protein CASSIGAGNQPQHF. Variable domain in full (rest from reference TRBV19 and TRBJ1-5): DGGITQSPKYLFRKEGQNVTLSCEQNLNHDAMYWYRQDPGQGLRLIYYSQIVNDFQKGDIAEGYSVSREKKESFPLTVTSAQKNPTAFYLCASSIGAGNQPQHFGDGTRLSIL.

The CDR3 DNA follows: TGTGCCTGGAACCGGGACAGGGAGAGGAACACTGAAGCTTTCTTT. This sequence encodes CAWNRDRERNTEAFF. J is TRBJ1-1 and V is TRBV30; 9 bases match TRBD1. The CDR3 spans 15 residues. With 4 bases clipped from V and 1 base from J, the junction kept 7 bases outside the gene matches. Germline V lookup: CDR1 GTSNPN, CDR2 SVGIG (reference sequence).

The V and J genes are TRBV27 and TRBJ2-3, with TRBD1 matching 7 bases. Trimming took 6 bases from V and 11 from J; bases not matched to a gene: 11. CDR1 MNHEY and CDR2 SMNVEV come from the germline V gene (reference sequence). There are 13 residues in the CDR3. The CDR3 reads CASSLATGSGQYF. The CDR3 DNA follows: TGTGCCAGCAGCCTGGCGACAGGGTCTGGGCAGTATTTT.

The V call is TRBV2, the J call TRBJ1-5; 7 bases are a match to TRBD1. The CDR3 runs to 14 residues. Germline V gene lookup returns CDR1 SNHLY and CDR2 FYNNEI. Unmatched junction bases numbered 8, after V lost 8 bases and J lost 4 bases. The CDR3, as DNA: TGTGCCAGCGACCAACAGGGGCCAAATCAGCCCCAGCATTTT. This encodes CASDQQGPNQPQHF. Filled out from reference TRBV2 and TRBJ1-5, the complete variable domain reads EPEVTQTPSHQVTQMGQEVILRCVPISNHLYFYWYRQILGQKVEFLVSFYNNEISEKSEIFDDQFSVERPDGSNFTLKIRSTKLEDSAMYFCASDQQGPNQPQHFGDGTRLSIL.

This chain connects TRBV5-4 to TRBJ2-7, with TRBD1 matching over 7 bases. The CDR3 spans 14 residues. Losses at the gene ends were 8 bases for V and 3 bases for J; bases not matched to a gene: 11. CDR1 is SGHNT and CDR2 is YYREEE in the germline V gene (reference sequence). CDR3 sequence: CASYSGTDHYEQYF. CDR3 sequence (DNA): TGTGCCAGTTACTCCGGGACAGATCACTACGAGCAGTACTTC. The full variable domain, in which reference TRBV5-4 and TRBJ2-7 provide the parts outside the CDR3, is ETGVTQSPTHLIKTRGQQVTLRCSSQSGHNTVSWYQQALGQGPQFIFQYYREEENGRGNFPPRFSGLQFPNYSSELNVNALELDDSALYLCASYSGTDHYEQYFGPGTRLTVT.

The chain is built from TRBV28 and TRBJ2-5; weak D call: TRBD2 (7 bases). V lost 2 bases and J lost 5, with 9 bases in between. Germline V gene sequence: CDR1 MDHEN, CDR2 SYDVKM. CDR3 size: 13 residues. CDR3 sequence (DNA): TGTGCCAGCAGTTTAGCGGGGGCGGAGACCCAGTACTTC. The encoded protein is CASSLAGAETQYF.

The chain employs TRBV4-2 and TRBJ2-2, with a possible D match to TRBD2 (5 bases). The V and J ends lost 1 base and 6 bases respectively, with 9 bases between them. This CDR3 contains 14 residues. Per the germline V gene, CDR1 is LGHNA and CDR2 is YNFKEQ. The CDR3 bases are TGTGCCAGCAGCCAAGGGGAGTTCGCCGGGGAGCTGTTTTTT. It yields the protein CASSQGEFAGELFF.

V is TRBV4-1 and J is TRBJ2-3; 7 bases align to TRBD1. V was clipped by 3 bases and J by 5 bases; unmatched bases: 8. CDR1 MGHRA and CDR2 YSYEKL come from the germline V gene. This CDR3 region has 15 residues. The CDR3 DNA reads TGCGCCAGCAGCCAGGCCGGGACAGAAGGAGATACGCAGTATTTT. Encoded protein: CASSQAGTEGDTQYF.

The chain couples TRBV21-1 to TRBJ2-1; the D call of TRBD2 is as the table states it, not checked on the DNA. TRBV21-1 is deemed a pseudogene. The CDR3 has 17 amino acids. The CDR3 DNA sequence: TGTGCCAGAACCCGGGGGACTAGCGGGAGGCCCTACAATGAGCAGTTCTTC. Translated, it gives CARTRGTSGRPYNEQFF.

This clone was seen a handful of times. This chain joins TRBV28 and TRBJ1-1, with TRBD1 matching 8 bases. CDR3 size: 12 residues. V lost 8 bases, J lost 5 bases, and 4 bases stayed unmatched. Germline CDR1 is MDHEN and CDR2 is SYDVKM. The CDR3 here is CASEDRVTEAFF. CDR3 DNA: TGTGCCAGCGAGGACAGGGTTACTGAAGCTTTCTTT.

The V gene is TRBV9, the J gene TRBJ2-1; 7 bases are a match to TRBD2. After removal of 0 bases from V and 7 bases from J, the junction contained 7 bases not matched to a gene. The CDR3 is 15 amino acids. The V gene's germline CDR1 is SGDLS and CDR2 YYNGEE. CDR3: CASSVASTSSNEQFF. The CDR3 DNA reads TGTGCCAGCAGCGTAGCTTCGACTAGCAGTAATGAGCAGTTCTTC.

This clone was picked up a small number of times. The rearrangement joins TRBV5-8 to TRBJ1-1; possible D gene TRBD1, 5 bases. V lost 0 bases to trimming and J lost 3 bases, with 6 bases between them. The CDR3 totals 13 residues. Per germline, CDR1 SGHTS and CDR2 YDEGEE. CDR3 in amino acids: CASSLGGDTEAFF. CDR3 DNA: TGTGCCAGCAGCTTGGGGGGGGACACTGAAGCTTTCTTT.

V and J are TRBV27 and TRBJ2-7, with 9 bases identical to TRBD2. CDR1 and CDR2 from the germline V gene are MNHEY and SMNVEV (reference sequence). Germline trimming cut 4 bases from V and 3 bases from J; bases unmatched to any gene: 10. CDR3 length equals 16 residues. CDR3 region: CASSSQPFSGSYEQYF. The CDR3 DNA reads TGTGCCAGCAGTTCCCAGCCCTTTAGCGGGAGCTACGAGCAGTACTTC.

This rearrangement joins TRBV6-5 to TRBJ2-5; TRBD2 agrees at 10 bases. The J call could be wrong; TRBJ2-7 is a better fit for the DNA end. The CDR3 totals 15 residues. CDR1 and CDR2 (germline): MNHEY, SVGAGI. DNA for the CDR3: TGTGCCAGCAGTTCCGCTAGCGGGAGTGTCTACGAGCAGTACTTC. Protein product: CASSSASGSVYEQYF.

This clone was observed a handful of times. The CDR3 DNA follows: TGCGCCAGCAGCCTGGGGTCCAACGGGGGCACAGATACGCAGTATTTT. Translated, it gives CASSLGSNGGTDTQYF. The chain recombines TRBV5-1 with TRBJ2-3, with D possibly TRBD2 on 5 matching bases. Germline-derived CDR1 and CDR2 are SGHRS and YFSETQ. V dropped 4 bases and J dropped 1 base, with 16 bases sitting between them. There are 16 residues in the CDR3.

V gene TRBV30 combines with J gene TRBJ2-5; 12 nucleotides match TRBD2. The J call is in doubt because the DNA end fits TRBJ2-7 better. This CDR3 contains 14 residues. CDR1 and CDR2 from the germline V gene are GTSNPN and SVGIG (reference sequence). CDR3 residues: CAFTRASGRGEQYF. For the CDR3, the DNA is TGTGCCTTCACTCGGGCTAGCGGGAGGGGCGAGCAGTACTTC.

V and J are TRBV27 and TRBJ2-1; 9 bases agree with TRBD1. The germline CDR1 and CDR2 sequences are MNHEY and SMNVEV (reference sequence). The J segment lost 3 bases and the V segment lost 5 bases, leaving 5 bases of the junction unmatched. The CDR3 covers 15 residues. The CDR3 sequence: CASSPSGQGYNEQFF. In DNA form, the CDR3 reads TGTGCCAGCAGTCCCTCGGGACAGGGCTACAATGAGCAGTTCTTC.